The entry that follows covers one T cell receptor beta chain sequence. This clone has a handful of counts. Its antigen has not been determined. No clone much larger than this one lies a single base away; base qualities are absent. TCR CDR3 regions were amplified from genomic DNA by multiplex PCR using the deep immunoSEQ assay. Extracted genomic DNA from each cell subset was spread evenly across all wells of several immunoSEQ 96-well plates, with each plate serving as a replicate. Each replicate PCR for sorted subsets received about 180 ng genomic DNA, equal to around 32,000 T cell genomes. Purified libraries were quantified with a Qubit 3.0 fluorometer, sized on a Bioanalyzer 2100, and re-quantified with the KAPA Library Quantification kit. Every immunoSEQ 96-well plate was sequenced on a separate single-read 150-cycle Illumina NextSeq 550 flow cell. In the source study's methods: The immunoSEQ output contained only junctional sequences without quality scores, so filtering could not match that applied to full-length reads. To assign V/J genes and CDR3, sequences were annotated against IMGT germline references using PyIR, a Python wrapper for IgBLAST v1.9. Reads with weak V/J assignments (E-value above 1e-6), missing CDR3, stop codons, out-of-frame junctions, or ambiguous translated residues were removed. V3J clonotypes were defined as sequences sharing an identical inferred V gene, J gene, and CDR3 amino acid sequence. The percentage overlap between two repertoires was calculated by dividing the number of shared unique clonotypes by the size of the smaller repertoire. Richness of each repertoire was evaluated using RTK rarefaction, the Chao1 estimator, and Recon v2.1 estimates of unobserved clonotypes. For all TCRbeta clonotypes obtained by the gDNA method from a handful of donors, generation probabilities were computed with OLGA. TCRdb took this table from immuneACCESS and kept in-frame rearrangements with V and J called. Such tables lack part of the clones; where checked against another copy, unresolved V genes explain under half of the gap, and the rest is unexplained. The V and J calls and clone size were taken over from that table, and D and trimming were inferred from the DNA. This sample lists 550,000 to 850,000 clones; 55% to 80% were detected once. The ten largest clones represent around 1.7% of the sample.

The donors were healthy, HIV-negative adults who had no recently reported acute infections or vaccinations. Only Caucasian adults living in Nashville, Tennessee, USA were represented among the donors. CD4+ T cells were enriched by magnetic negative selection; naive cells were then positively selected on CD45RA, and the negative fraction formed the memory subset. After blood collection by leukapheresis, PBMCs were isolated using Ficoll-Histopaque density gradient centrifugation and then cryopreserved in the vapor phase of liquid nitrogen. Analytical flow cytometry was used to check the purity and quantity of each magnetically sorted T cell population. Genomic DNA was isolated from each sorted fraction and quantified by UV absorbance on a Nanodrop 2000c. The CDR3 goes from the cysteine to the phenylalanine over 16 residues. Only the CDR3 DNA stays, 48 bases, in frame from base 1. The sample comes from a study of shared clonotypes between healthy human individuals (dated by TCRdb to 2020 to 2021). Broadly, across the study: A few men and a couple of women, aged 18 to 49 years, made up the cohort. Each donor's leukapheresis produced roughly between roughly 0.85 and 9.5 billion PBMCs. Different laboratories and diverse techniques were used to prepare libraries and sequence TCR repertoires, to increase sequencing depth and limit assay-specific biases. For each donor, CD4 naive and CD4 memory were each run on three plates, CD8 naive on two plates, and CD8 memory on one plate. The study deeply sequenced blood TCR repertoires of about 5 healthy adults to estimate repertoire size and the extent of clonotype sharing between individuals.

Overall study results and their limits: Across a handful of donors, 5% to 6% of naive CD4, roughly 3.5% of naive CD8, 2% to 2.5% of memory CD4, and approximately 0.4% of memory CD8 clonotypes were shared. The genetic and exposure-history diversity represented was limited by the small number of donors. Compared with non-shared clonotypes, clonotypes shared by all four sorted-subset donors had higher generation probabilities. Larger estimated clonotype richness was generally found for naive subsets than for memory subsets. Sampling was restricted to blood, and TCR repertoires in tissues likely differ from the TCR repertoires found in blood. Even with the large sequencing depth, rarefaction of the sorted-subset datasets indicated that sequencing was incomplete. Based on pairwise subsampling, the degree of clonotype sharing among donors was expected to be affected by sequencing depth.

Sequencing was performed on memory CD4+ T cells sorted from blood. What this sample's cell subset or site label stands for: CD45RA-negative fraction. The TCR sequence derives from a woman in her twenties or thirties in good health. The chain employs TRBV21-1 and TRBJ2-3; the D call of TRBD1 is as the table states it, not checked on the DNA. TRBV21-1 is described as a pseudogene. The DNA sequence follows: TGTGCCAGCAGCAGGTACGGGACAGATTCCGCAGATACGCAGTATTTT. Translated, it reads CASSRYGTDSADTQYF.